This is a list of T cell receptor beta chains from one sample in a study of OX40 agonist ivuxolimab in advanced cancers. Profiling relied on immunoSEQ multiplex PCR, and the TCRdb table lists in-frame clones only, not all of them. Here the sample spans about 76,000 clones, approximately 85% being singletons. Sequencing used CD4+ or CD8+ T cells sorted from blood, obtained in a trial of the OX40 agonist ivuxolimab. The origin of the receptors is an adult with an advanced solid tumor such as melanoma, head and neck, liver or kidney cancer. The CDR3 runs from the conserved cysteine through the conserved F or W. D genes are given only for firm matches. Size tells how often a clone was seen (once, few, many) or the class of an expanded clone, and some rows leave it out.

length: 14; V: TRBV27; size: -; J: TRBJ1-1; D: -; DNA: TGTGCCAGCAGTTTTCAGGGTTTAGACACTGAAGCTTTCTTT; CDR3: CASSFQGLDTEAFF
length: 14; V: TRBV21-1; size: -; J: TRBJ2-2; D: -; DNA: TGTGCCAGCAGCCCCGGGCCCCCCCCCGGGGAGCTGTTTTTT; CDR3: CASSPGPPPGELFF
length: 12; V: TRBV6-5; size: few; J: TRBJ1-2; D: -; DNA: TGTGCCACCACGACCCAATCGAGGGGCTACACCTTC; CDR3: CATTTQSRGYTF
length: 13; V: TRBV9; size: -; J: TRBJ2-3; D: -; DNA: TGTGCCAGCAGCGACGCTAGCACAGATACGCAGTATTTT; CDR3: CASSDASTDTQYF
length: 15; V: TRBV7-2; size: few; J: TRBJ1-1; D: -; DNA: TGTGCCAGCAGCTTAGATTCCGGAAAGTACACTGAAGCTTTCTTT; CDR3: CASSLDSGKYTEAFF
length: 13; V: TRBV6-5; size: -; J: TRBJ2-5; D: -; DNA: TGTGCCAGCAGTTACTCCGGCGGTCCTACCCAGTACTTC; CDR3: CASSYSGGPTQYF
length: 12; V: TRBV19; size: few; J: TRBJ1-5; D: -; DNA: TGTGCCAGTAGTTTTTCTTATCAGCCCCAGCATTTT; CDR3: CASSFSYQPQHF
length: 15; V: TRBV7-9; size: -; J: TRBJ2-1; D: -; DNA: TGTGCCAGCAGAAGCCGACAGAGTTACTACAATGAGCAGTTCTTC; CDR3: CASRSRQSYYNEQFF
length: 15; V: TRBV6-5; size: -; J: TRBJ1-2; D: -; DNA: TGTGCCAGCAGTTACGGTGTGGGGGGGTCCTATGGCTACACCTTC; CDR3: CASSYGVGGSYGYTF
length: 15; V: TRBV6-5; size: -; J: TRBJ1-2; D: -; DNA: TGTGCCAGCAGTTATTTCGGGGGGCACAGTTATGGCTACACCTTC; CDR3: CASSYFGGHSYGYTF
length: 16; V: TRBV19; size: -; J: TRBJ1-1; D: -; DNA: TGTGCCAGTAGTATTTTCGGGGGTCCCATGAACACTGAAGCTTTCTTT; CDR3: CASSIFGGPMNTEAFF
length: 15; V: TRBV27; size: -; J: TRBJ2-3; D: -; DNA: TGTGCCAGCAGATCTAAACAGACCCGCACAGATACGCAGTATTTT; CDR3: CASRSKQTRTDTQYF
length: 15; V: TRBV30; size: -; J: TRBJ2-2; D: -; DNA: TGTGCCTGGAGTGGGTCAGGGGATGCCTCCGGGGAGCTGTTTTTT; CDR3: CAWSGSGDASGELFF
length: 14; V: TRBV27; size: -; J: TRBJ1-2; D: -; DNA: TGTGCCAGCAGTGACCAATCCCACCTCTATGGCTACACCTTC; CDR3: CASSDQSHLYGYTF
length: 14; V: TRBV5-1; size: once; J: TRBJ2-3; D: -; DNA: TGCGCCAGCAGCTTAAGTAGCGGCACAGATACGCAGTATTTT; CDR3: CASSLSSGTDTQYF
length: 15; V: TRBV9; size: -; J: TRBJ2-1; D: -; DNA: TGTGCCAGCAGAGCCCCGGGACAACCATACAATGAGCAGTTCTTC; CDR3: CASRAPGQPYNEQFF
length: 12; V: TRBV11-3; size: -; J: TRBJ1-1; D: -; DNA: TGTGCCAGCAGTCGGACAGCCACTGAAGCTTTCTTT; CDR3: CASSRTATEAFF
length: 15; V: TRBV27; size: -; J: TRBJ1-4; D: -; DNA: TGTGCCAGCAGTCTAGGGGGACGATCTAATGAAAAACTGTTTTTT; CDR3: CASSLGGRSNEKLFF
length: 16; V: TRBV10-3; size: once; J: TRBJ1-3; D: TRBD1; DNA: TGTGCCATCAGTGCAGGGCAGGGGGCGCTTGGAAACACCATATATTTT; CDR3: CAISAGQGALGNTIYF
length: 14; V: TRBV27; size: -; J: TRBJ2-7; D: TRBD2; DNA: TGTGCCAGCAGACCCTCGGGCGGGAGCTACGAGCAGTACTTC; CDR3: CASRPSGGSYEQYF
length: 18; V: TRBV27; size: -; J: TRBJ2-3; D: -; DNA: TGTGCCAGCAGTTTACCGACAGGGAGGCTTTTTACACTAGATACGCAGTATTTT; CDR3: CASSLPTGRLFTLDTQYF
length: 16; V: TRBV6-1; size: -; J: TRBJ1-4; D: -; DNA: TGTGCCAGCAGTGAAGGAGGGGCAGGGGTCTCGGAAAAACTGTTTTTT; CDR3: CASSEGGAGVSEKLFF
length: 15; V: TRBV9; size: -; J: TRBJ2-1; D: TRBD2; DNA: TGTGCCAGCAGCGTAGTAACTAGCGGGGCCAATGAGCAGTTCTTC; CDR3: CASSVVTSGANEQFF
length: 14; V: TRBV30; size: -; J: TRBJ1-3; D: TRBD1; DNA: TGTGCCTGGGCCGGGACAGGGAAGAGAAACACCATATATTTT; CDR3: CAWAGTGKRNTIYF
length: 14; V: TRBV4-3; size: -; J: TRBJ2-7; D: -; DNA: TGCGCCAGCAGCCTGAGACAGACGGCCTACGAGCAGTACTTC; CDR3: CASSLRQTAYEQYF
length: 13; V: TRBV18; size: -; J: TRBJ2-3; D: -; DNA: TGTGCCAGCTCACCTTCGTCGCCAGATACGCAGTATTTT; CDR3: CASSPSSPDTQYF
length: 15; V: TRBV5-8; size: -; J: TRBJ1-2; D: -; DNA: TGTGCCAGCAGCTTGGACCCTTTATATAACTATGGCTACACCTTC; CDR3: CASSLDPLYNYGYTF
length: 13; V: TRBV19; size: -; J: TRBJ1-5; D: -; DNA: TGTGCCAGTAGAGGACAACTCAATCAGCCCCAGCATTTT; CDR3: CASRGQLNQPQHF
length: 13; V: TRBV6-5; size: once; J: TRBJ1-2; D: -; DNA: TGTGCCAGCAGCAATACAGCCCCCTATGGCTACACCTTC; CDR3: CASSNTAPYGYTF
length: 17; V: TRBV5-4; size: -; J: TRBJ2-5; D: -; DNA: TGTGCCAGCAGCTGGACCAGTGGAGGGCCTTTAGGAGAGACCCAGTACTTC; CDR3: CASSWTSGGPLGETQYF
length: 16; V: TRBV7-3; size: -; J: TRBJ2-5; D: TRBD2; DNA: TGTGCCAGCAGCTCAGGACTAGCGGGGGGCAAAGAGACCCAGTACTTC; CDR3: CASSSGLAGGKETQYF
length: 13; V: TRBV14; size: -; J: TRBJ2-7; D: TRBD1; DNA: TGTGCCAGCAGCCAAGAGGACAGGGTTGGGCAGTACTTC; CDR3: CASSQEDRVGQYF
length: 18; V: TRBV11-2; size: once; J: TRBJ1-2; D: TRBD1; DNA: TGTGCCAGCAGCTTAGAGGGTCTGTTCCGGGACAGATGGAGTGGCTACACCTTC; CDR3: CASSLEGLFRDRWSGYTF
length: 17; V: TRBV19; size: -; J: TRBJ2-7; D: TRBD2; DNA: TGTGCCAGTAAAACTAGCGGGAGTTTAATCGGGTCCTACGAGCAGTACTTC; CDR3: CASKTSGSLIGSYEQYF
length: 13; V: TRBV5-6; size: -; J: TRBJ2-2; D: -; DNA: TGTGCCAGCAGCTTGGGACAGACCGGGGAGCTGTTTTTT; CDR3: CASSLGQTGELFF
length: 15; V: TRBV19; size: -; J: TRBJ1-2; D: -; DNA: TGTGCCAGTAGTCTCAATGACGGCTATTACTATGGCTACACCTTC; CDR3: CASSLNDGYYYGYTF
length: 14; V: TRBV5-1; size: few; J: TRBJ1-1; D: -; DNA: TGCGCCAGCAGCTTGATGGAGGCGAACACTGAAGCTTTCTTT; CDR3: CASSLMEANTEAFF